This T cell receptor (beta chain) stems from a study of molecular identifiers for immune sequencing clone quantification. On the study more broadly: Four portions were sequenced after RNA from roughly 18,000 or 92,000 naive CD8 cells was split five ways in replicates.

J was trimmed by 6 bases and V by 1 base; bases with no gene match: 4. Germline-derived CDR1 and CDR2 are SEHNR and FQNEAQ (reference sequence). The CDR3 covers 14 residues. One entry per CDR3 protein, called by TCRdb with MiXCR from the PCR reads. Of about half a million distinct CDR3 sequences in the sample, around 23% are singletons; the top ten hold around 0.78%. This clonotype was seen more than once but under ten times. Its antigen is unidentified. Sorted naive CD8 T cells, roughly 20,000 to 1,100,000, were sequenced from 10%, 30% or 50% RNA. Sorting defined naive CD8 T cells as CD8+CD4-CCR7+CD45RA+. Findings and limits, study-wide: Highly expanded clone sizes could be underestimated by identical TCR molecules that share a barcode.

The sequence came from a human donor in good health. Some libraries in this study had Jurkat cell RNA spiked in. The chain employs TRBV7-9 and TRBJ2-7, with 9 bases identical to TRBD2. Sequences were obtained from naive CD8+ T cells from blood, with Jurkat cell RNA spiked in. The subset here: FACS-sorted CD8+CD4-CCR7+CD45RA+ naive T cells. The CDR3 reads CASSLVAGAGEQYF. CDR3 nucleotides: TGTGCCAGCAGCTTAGTAGCGGGAGCGGGCGAGCAGTACTTC.